Listed below are T cell receptor beta chains from one sample, sequenced in a study of Ad26.COV2.S vaccination and SARS-CoV-2 variants. Clones were read by immunoSEQ multiplex PCR, and TCRdb kept only the in-frame ones, dropping some. The table lists a few hundred thousand clones, 80% to 95% of them singletons, with 12% in the top ten. The sample consisted of peripheral blood, taken in a trial of Ad26.COV2.S vaccine versus placebo. The receptors stem from a person aged 18-65 years who received the Ad26.COV2.S COVID-19 vaccine or a placebo. CDR3s include the opening cysteine and the closing phenylalanine or tryptophan. Each record gives: clone size, V gene, J gene, D gene, CDR3 DNA, CDR3 protein. A D gene is named only where the DNA matches it firmly. Rows may omit the clone size; those that give it use once, few, many or a size class.

>NA|TRBV11-2|TRBJ2-5|TRBD2
TGTGCCAGCAGCTTAATCCGGGGGGTCCAAGAGACCCAGTACTTC
CASSLIRGVQETQYF
>NA|TRBV27|TRBJ2-1|TRBD2
TGTGCCAGCAGTTTATACCCTAGCGGGAGTACTGAGCAGTTCTTC
CASSLYPSGSTEQFF
>NA|TRBV7-2|TRBJ2-7|NA
TGTGCCAGCAGCTTATCGGGCCTTGGAAGATACGAGCAGTACTTC
CASSLSGLGRYEQYF
>NA|TRBV27|TRBJ1-1|TRBD1
TGTGCCAGCAGTCTCCAAGGGACAGGGGGCCTCGCTTTCTTT
CASSLQGTGGLAFF
>NA|TRBV2|TRBJ2-3|NA
TGTGCCAGCAGTGAAGAGACAGTCGTGGATACGCAGTATTTT
CASSEETVVDTQYF
>NA|TRBV28|TRBJ2-7|NA
TGTGCCAGCACCCGGGGGACTTTGAAAACCTACGAGCAGTACTTC
CASTRGTLKTYEQYF
>NA|TRBV6-1|TRBJ2-3|NA
TGTGCCAGCAGTGAAGCGGGGCGGGCGGCAGATACGCAGTATTTT
CASSEAGRAADTQYF
>NA|TRBV7-2|TRBJ1-2|NA
TGTGCCAGCAGCCCCTCCGACAGCGACTATGGCTACACCTTC
CASSPSDSDYGYTF
>NA|TRBV6-5|TRBJ1-1|NA
TGTGCCAGCAGAACTGTCCTGGGGGCCAGAACTGAAGCTTTCTTT
CASRTVLGARTEAFF
>NA|TRBV10-3|TRBJ2-3|NA
TGTGCCATCAGTGAGTCGAGGGGGAAAGGGGTAGATACGCAGTATTTT
CAISESRGKGVDTQYF
>once|TRBV6-5|TRBJ1-5|NA
TGTGCCAGCAGTAAAAGACCGGATCAGCCCCAGCATTTT
CASSKRPDQPQHF
>NA|TRBV14|TRBJ2-1|NA
TGTGCCAGCAGCCAAGAGCAGGGGAATTACAATGAGCAGTTCTTC
CASSQEQGNYNEQFF
>NA|TRBV7-6|TRBJ2-3|NA
TGTGCCAGCAGCTTAGCGGAGGCAGATACGCAGTATTTT
CASSLAEADTQYF